This T cell receptor (beta chain) is drawn from a study of T cells in Graves' hyperthyroidism and ophthalmopathy. As for the study in general: Peripheral blood sampling occurred at initial diagnosis, before any treatment.

RNA transcripts served as the template for amplifying TCR beta CDR3 regions. The TCR CDR3 was amplified in a first-round RT-PCR using the HTBI primer set. TCRdb itself ran the multiplex PCR reads through MiXCR, one entry per CDR3 protein. The sample yields roughly 290,000 distinct CDR3 sequences, about an eighth seen once. Study results and limitations: Most thyroid clonotypes expanded above 0.001 appeared in blood too.

Germline V gives CDR1 MNHEY, CDR2 SMNVEV (reference sequence). The CDR3 extends over 13 amino acids. Trimming cost V 7 bases and J 6 bases; bases outside gene matches: 7. The study enrolled patients aged 18 to 65 with newly diagnosed hyperthyroidism of under 2 months' duration. PBMCs were obtained from about 9.9 ml fresh peripheral blood. This clonotype was found many times. Its specificity is unknown. The chain carries TRBV27 and TRBJ2-7, with 9 positions matching TRBD1. The sequence derives from a woman aged 40-49 years with Graves' hyperthyroidism. The material sequenced was blood. CDR3 sequence (DNA): TGTGCCAGCATCGGGACAGGGACAACCGAGCAGTACTTC. Translated, it gives CASIGTGTTEQYF.